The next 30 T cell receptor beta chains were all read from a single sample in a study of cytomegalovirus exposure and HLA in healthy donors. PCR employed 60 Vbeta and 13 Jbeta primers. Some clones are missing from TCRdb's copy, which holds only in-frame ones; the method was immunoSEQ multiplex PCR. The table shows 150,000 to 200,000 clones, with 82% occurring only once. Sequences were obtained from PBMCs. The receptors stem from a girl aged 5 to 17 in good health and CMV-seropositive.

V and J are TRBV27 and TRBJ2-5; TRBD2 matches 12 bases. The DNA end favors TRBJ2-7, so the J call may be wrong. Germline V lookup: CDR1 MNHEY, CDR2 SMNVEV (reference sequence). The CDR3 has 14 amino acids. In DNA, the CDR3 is TGTGCCAGCAAGACTAGCGGGAGAAACGACGAGCAGTACTTC. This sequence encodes CASKTSGRNDEQYF.

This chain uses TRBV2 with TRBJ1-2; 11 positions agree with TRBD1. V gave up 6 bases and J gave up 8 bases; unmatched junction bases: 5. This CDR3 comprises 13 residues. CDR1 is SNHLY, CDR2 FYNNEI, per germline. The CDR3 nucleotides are TGTGCCAGCAGGGACAGGGGGCCAGGGGGCTACACCTTC. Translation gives CASRDRGPGGYTF.

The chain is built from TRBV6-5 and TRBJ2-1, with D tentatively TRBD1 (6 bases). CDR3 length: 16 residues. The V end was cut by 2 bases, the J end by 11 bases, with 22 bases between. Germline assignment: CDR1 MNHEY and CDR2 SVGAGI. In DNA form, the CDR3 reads TGTGCCAGCAGTTACATGTGGGACACAAAAGAGCTTAAGCAGTTCTTC. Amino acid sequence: CASSYMWDTKELKQFF.

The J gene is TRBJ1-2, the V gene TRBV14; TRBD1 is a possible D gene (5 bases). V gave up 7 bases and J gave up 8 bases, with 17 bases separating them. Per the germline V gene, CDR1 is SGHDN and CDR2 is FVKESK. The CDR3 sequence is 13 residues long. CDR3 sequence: CASTRQQGGGYTF. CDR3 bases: TGTGCCAGCACCCGCCAGCAGGGTGGAGGCTACACCTTC.

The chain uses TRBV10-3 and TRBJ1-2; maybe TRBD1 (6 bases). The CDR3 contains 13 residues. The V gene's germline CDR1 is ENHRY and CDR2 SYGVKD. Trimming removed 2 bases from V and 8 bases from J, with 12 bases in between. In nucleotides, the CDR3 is TGTGCCATCAGTGAGGACAGGTTCGTAGGCTACACCTTC. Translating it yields CAISEDRFVGYTF.

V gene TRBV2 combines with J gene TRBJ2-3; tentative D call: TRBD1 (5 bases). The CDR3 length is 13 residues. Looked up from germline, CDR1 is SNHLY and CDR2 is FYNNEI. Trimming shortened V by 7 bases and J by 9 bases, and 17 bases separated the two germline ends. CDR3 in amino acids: CASTQAASGTQYF. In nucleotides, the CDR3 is TGTGCCAGCACACAGGCTGCAAGTGGCACGCAGTATTTT.

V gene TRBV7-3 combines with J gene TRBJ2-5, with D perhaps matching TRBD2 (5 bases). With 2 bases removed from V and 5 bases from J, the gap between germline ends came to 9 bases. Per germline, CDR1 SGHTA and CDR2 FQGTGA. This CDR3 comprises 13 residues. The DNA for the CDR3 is TGTGCCAGCAGCTTAGGGCTAGCTGAGACCCAGTACTTC. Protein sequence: CASSLGLAETQYF. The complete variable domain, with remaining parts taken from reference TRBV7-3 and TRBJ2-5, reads GAGVSQTPSNKVTEKGKYVELRCDPISGHTALYWYRQSLGQGPEFLIYFQGTGAADDSGLPNDRFFAVRPEGSVSTLKIQRTERGDSAVYLCASSLGLAETQYFGPGTRLLVL.

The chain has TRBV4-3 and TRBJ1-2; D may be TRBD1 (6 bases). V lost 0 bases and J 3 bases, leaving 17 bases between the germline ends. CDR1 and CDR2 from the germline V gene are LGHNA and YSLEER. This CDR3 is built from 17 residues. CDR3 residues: CASSQDQRGRRDYGYTF. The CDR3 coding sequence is TGCGCCAGCAGCCAAGACCAGCGGGGGCGCCGGGACTATGGCTACACCTTC.

The CDR3, as DNA: TGTGCCAGCAGCGAAAGCGGGAGGTTCCCTGGAGATACGCAGTATTTT. Translated: CASSESGRFPGDTQYF. The J gene is TRBJ2-3, the V gene TRBV9; 9 bases line up with TRBD2. Germline loops: CDR1 SGDLS, CDR2 YYNGEE. The trim removed 3 bases at V and 5 bases at J, leaving 10 bases unmatched. This CDR3 is 16 amino acids long.

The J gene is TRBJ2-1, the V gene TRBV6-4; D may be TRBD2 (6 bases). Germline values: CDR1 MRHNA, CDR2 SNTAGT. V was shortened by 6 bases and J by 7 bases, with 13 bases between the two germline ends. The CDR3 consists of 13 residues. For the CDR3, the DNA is TGTGCCAGCAGCCTCGGGACTTCTAATGAGCAGTTCTTC. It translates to CASSLGTSNEQFF.

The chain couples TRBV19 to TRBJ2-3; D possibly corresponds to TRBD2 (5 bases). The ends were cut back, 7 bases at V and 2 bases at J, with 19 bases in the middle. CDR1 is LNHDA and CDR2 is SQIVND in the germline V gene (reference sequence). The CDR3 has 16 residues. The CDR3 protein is CASTPGPGGYTDTQYF. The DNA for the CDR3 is TGTGCCAGTACCCCAGGACCGGGCGGGTACACAGATACGCAGTATTTT. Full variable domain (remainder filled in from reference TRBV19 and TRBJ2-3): DGGITQSPKYLFRKEGQNVTLSCEQNLNHDAMYWYRQDPGQGLRLIYYSQIVNDFQKGDIAEGYSVSREKKESFPLTVTSAQKNPTAFYLCASTPGPGGYTDTQYFGPGTRLTVL.

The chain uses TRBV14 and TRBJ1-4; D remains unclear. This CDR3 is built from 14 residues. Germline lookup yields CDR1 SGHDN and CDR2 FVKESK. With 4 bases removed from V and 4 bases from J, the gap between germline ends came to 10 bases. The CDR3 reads CASSLGGINEKLFF. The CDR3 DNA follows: TGTGCCAGCAGCCTAGGAGGAATTAATGAAAAACTGTTTTTT.

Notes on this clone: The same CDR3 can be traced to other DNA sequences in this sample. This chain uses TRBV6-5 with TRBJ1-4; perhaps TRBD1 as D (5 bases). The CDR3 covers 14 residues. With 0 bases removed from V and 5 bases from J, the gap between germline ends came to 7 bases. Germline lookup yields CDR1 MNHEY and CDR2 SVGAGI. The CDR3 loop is CASSYSGGNEKLFF. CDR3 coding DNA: TGTGCCAGCAGTTACTCGGGGGGGAATGAAAAACTGTTTTTT.

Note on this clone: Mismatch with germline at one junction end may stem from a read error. The CDR3, as DNA: TGTGCCAGCAGCTTAGGTCGGCGGGACCACCACTTC. It translates to CASSLGRRDHHF. The genes are TRBV11-2 and TRBJ2-7; the D gene is possibly TRBD2 (6 bases). Germline values: CDR1 SGHAT, CDR2 FQNNGV. The CDR3 is made up of 12 amino acids.

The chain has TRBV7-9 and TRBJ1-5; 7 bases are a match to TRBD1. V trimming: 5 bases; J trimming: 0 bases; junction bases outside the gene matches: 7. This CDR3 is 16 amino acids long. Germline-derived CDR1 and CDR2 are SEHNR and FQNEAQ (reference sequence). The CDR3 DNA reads TGTGCCAGCAGCAACGACAGGGCTTATAGCAATCAGCCCCAGCATTTT. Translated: CASSNDRAYSNQPQHF.

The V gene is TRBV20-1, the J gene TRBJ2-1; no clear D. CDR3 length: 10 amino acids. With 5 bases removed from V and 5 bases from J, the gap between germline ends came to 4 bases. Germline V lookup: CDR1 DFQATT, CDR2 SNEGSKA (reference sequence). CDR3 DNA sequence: TGCAGTGCTCCGGACAATGAGCAGTTCTTC. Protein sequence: CSAPDNEQFF.

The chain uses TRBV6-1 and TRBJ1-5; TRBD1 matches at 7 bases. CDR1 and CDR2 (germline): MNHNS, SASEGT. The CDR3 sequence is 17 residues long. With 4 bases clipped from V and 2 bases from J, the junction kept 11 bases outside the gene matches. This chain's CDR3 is CASSAPQGIFGNQPQHF. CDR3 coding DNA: TGTGCCAGCAGTGCTCCACAGGGGATTTTCGGCAATCAGCCCCAGCATTTT.

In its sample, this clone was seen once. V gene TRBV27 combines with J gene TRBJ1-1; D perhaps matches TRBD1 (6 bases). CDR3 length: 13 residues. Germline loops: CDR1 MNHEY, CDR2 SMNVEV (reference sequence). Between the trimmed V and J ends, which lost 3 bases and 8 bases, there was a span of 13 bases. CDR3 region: CASSFSGTQEAFF. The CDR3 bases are TGTGCCAGCAGTTTTTCCGGGACACAAGAAGCTTTCTTT.

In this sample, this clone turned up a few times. The CDR3 here is CASSSLDRVYGYTF. CDR3 in DNA: TGTGCCAGCAGCTCGTTGGACAGGGTTTATGGCTACACCTTC. This chain uses TRBV5-8 with TRBJ1-2; 8 bases map to TRBD1. The ends lost 3 bases at V and 5 bases at J; junction bases unmatched: 6. The CDR3 contains 14 residues. Germline V gene lookup returns CDR1 SGHTS and CDR2 YDEGEE.

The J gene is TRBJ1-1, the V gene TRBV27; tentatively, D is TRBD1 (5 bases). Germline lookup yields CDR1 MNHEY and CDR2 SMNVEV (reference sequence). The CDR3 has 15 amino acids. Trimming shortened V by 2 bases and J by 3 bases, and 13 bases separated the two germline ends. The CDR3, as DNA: TGTGCCAGCAGTTTAGTCGGGGGGGATGACACTGAAGCTTTCTTT. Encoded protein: CASSLVGGDDTEAFF.

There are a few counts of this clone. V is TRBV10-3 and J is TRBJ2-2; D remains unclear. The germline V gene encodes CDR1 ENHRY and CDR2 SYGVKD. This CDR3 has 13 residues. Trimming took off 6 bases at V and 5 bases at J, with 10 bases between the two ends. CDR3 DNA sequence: TGTGCCATCAGCCCCAGCGCAACCGGGGAGCTGTTTTTT. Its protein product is CAISPSATGELFF.

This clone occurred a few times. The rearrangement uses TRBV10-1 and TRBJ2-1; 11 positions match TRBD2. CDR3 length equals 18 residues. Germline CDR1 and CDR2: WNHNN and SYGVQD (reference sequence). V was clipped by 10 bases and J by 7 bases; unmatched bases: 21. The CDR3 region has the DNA TGCGCCATCACAACCCCGATAACCGCGACTAGCGGGAATAATGAGCAGTTCTTC. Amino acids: CAITTPITATSGNNEQFF.

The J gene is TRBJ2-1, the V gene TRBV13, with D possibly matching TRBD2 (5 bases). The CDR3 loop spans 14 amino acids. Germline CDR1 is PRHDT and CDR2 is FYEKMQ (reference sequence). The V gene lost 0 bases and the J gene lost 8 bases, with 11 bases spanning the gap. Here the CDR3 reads CASSLGASIDEQFF. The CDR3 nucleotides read TGTGCCAGCAGCTTAGGGGCTAGCATCGATGAGCAGTTCTTC.

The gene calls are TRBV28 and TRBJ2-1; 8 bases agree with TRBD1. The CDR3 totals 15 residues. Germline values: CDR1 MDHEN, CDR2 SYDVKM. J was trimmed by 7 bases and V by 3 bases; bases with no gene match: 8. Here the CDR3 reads CASSLGVTGENEQFF. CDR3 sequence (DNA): TGTGCCAGCAGTTTGGGCGTGACAGGGGAAAATGAGCAGTTCTTC.

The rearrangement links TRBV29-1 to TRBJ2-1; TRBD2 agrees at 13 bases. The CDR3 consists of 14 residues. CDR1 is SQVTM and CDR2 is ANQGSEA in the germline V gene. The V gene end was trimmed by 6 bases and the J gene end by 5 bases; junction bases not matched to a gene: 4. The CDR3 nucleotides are TGCAGCGTGAAGACTAGCGGGAGGCACAATGAGCAGTTCTTC. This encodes CSVKTSGRHNEQFF.

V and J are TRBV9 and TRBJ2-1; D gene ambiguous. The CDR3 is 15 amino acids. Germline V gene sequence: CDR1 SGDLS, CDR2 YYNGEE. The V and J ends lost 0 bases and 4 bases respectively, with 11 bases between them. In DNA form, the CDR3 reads TGTGCCAGCAGCGTAGCCCCAACCGGTTACAATGAGCAGTTCTTC. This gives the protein CASSVAPTGYNEQFF.

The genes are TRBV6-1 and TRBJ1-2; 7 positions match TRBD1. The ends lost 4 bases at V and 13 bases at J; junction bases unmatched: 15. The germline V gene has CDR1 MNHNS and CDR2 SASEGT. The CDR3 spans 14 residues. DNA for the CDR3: TGTGCCAGCAGTGTCCCCTACGACAGGGAGTATAGCACCTTC. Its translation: CASSVPYDREYSTF.

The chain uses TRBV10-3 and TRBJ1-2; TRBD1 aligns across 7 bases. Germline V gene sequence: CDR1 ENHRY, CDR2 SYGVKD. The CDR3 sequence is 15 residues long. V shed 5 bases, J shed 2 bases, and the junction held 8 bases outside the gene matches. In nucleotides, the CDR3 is TGTGCCATCAGTTCCACCCCGGGACAGAACTATGGCTACACCTTC. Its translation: CAISSTPGQNYGYTF.

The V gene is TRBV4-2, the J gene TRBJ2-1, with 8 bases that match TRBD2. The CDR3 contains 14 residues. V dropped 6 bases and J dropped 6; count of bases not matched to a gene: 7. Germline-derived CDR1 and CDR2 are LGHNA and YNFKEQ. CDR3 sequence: CASREAGTSNEQFF. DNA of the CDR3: TGTGCCAGCAGAGAAGCCGGGACTAGCAATGAGCAGTTCTTC.

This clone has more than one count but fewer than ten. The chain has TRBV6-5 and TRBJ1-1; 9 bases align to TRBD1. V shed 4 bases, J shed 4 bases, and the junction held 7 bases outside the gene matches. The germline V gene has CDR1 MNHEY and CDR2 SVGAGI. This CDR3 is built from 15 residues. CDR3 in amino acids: CASSSGTGLGTEAFF. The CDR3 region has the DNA TGTGCCAGCAGTTCCGGGACAGGGTTAGGCACTGAAGCTTTCTTT.